This TCR beta chain was obtained from a study of cytomegalovirus exposure and HLA in healthy donors. Only in-frame clones appear in the TCRdb table, and some are missing; sequencing was by immunoSEQ multiplex PCR. The data show a few hundred thousand clones, just over 85% seen once. The sequence was collected from a woman in her late teens or twenties in good health and CMV-seronegative. The sample consisted of PBMCs.

CDR3 DNA: TGTGCCAGCAAGAGGGACATGAACACTGAAGCTTTCTTT. This codes for CASKRDMNTEAFF. V and J are TRBV2 and TRBJ1-1; the D gene is possibly TRBD1 (6 bases). The CDR3 extends over 13 amino acids. Germline CDR1 is SNHLY and CDR2 is FYNNEI. Trimming took 7 bases from V and 0 from J, leaving 9 bases between them.